The 7 T cell receptor beta chains below all came from one sample that was sequenced in a study of T cell responses to AZD1222 COVID-19 vaccine. The data were produced by immunoSEQ multiplex PCR, yet TCRdb's version contains in-frame clones alone and is incomplete. Among 89,000 or so clones listed, roughly 85% were seen once. The sample was peripheral blood, taken on day 0 of AZD1222 vaccination. The receptor set was obtained from an adult in good health.

The chain combines TRBV7-2 with TRBJ2-2; a weak D match, TRBD1 (8 bases). The germline V gene encodes CDR1 SGHTA and CDR2 FQGNSA. Trimming cost V 1 base and J 9 bases, with 15 bases left between them. CDR3 length equals 15 residues. In nucleotides, the CDR3 is TGTGCCAGCAGCTTAGGGGGGGGACAGGCGCGGGAGCTGTTTTTT. Its translation: CASSLGGGQARELFF.

V gene TRBV7-2 combines with J gene TRBJ1-4; no reliable D call. V gave up 5 bases and J gave up 7 bases, with 17 bases separating them. The germline gives CDR1 SGHTA, CDR2 FQGNSA. CDR3 length: 15 residues. Written as DNA, the CDR3 is TGTGCCAGCAGCCCCGGAGCTTGGGCGAGTGAAAAACTGTTTTTT. Its translation is CASSPGAWASEKLFF. The variable domain in full, completed from reference TRBV7-2 and TRBJ1-4, reads GAGVSQSPSNKVTEKGKDVELRCDPISGHTALYWYRQSLGQGLEFLIYFQGNSAPDKSGLPSDRFSAERTGGSVSTLTIQRTQQEDSAVYLCASSPGAWASEKLFFGSGTQLSVL.

The gene calls are TRBV7-9 and TRBJ2-7, with TRBD1 matching over 8 bases. This CDR3 has 16 residues. Germline V gene lookup returns CDR1 SEHNR and CDR2 FQNEAQ (reference sequence). Trimming cost V 0 bases and J 0 bases; bases outside gene matches: 4. CDR3 loop: CASSLAGQVTSYEQYF. The CDR3 nucleotides read TGTGCCAGCAGCTTAGCGGGACAGGTGACCTCCTACGAGCAGTACTTC.

V and J are TRBV6-2 or TRBV6-3 and TRBJ1-1; D perhaps matches TRBD1 (5 bases). The ends were cut back, 2 bases at V and 7 bases at J, with 14 bases in the middle. Germline values: CDR1 MNHEY, CDR2 SVGEGT. The CDR3 consists of 14 residues. In DNA form, the CDR3 reads TGTGCCAGCAGTTACCTGGACACTGTTGTTGAAGCTTTCTTT. It encodes CASSYLDTVVEAFF.

This sequence joins TRBV18 and TRBJ2-2; tentative D call: TRBD1 (6 bases). Germline V lookup: CDR1 KGHSH, CDR2 LQKENI. The CDR3 runs 17 residues. The germline V and J ends were trimmed by 3 bases and 1 base, with 15 bases remaining between them. The CDR3 sequence is CASSPLPLTGNTGELFF. CDR3 bases: TGTGCCAGCTCACCTCTCCCCCTGACAGGGAACACCGGGGAGCTGTTTTTT.

The J gene is TRBJ2-7, the V gene TRBV6-5; D call uncertain. Germline-derived CDR1 and CDR2 are MNHEY and SVGAGI. The CDR3 length is 14 residues. V was shortened by 7 bases and J by 1 base, with 14 bases between the two germline ends. CDR3 loop: CASMRTQESYEQYF. The CDR3 bases are TGTGCCAGCATGAGGACCCAGGAGTCCTACGAGCAGTACTTC.

The chain links TRBV27 to TRBJ2-1; 10 nucleotides align to TRBD2. The V and J ends lost 7 bases and 0 bases, in that order; junction bases with no gene match: 6. The CDR3 is 16 residues long. From germline, CDR1 is MNHEY and CDR2 SMNVEV (reference sequence). CDR3 nucleotides: TGTGCCAGCACCCGTAGCGGGGGGAGCTCCTACAATGAGCAGTTCTTC. Protein sequence: CASTRSGGSSYNEQFF.